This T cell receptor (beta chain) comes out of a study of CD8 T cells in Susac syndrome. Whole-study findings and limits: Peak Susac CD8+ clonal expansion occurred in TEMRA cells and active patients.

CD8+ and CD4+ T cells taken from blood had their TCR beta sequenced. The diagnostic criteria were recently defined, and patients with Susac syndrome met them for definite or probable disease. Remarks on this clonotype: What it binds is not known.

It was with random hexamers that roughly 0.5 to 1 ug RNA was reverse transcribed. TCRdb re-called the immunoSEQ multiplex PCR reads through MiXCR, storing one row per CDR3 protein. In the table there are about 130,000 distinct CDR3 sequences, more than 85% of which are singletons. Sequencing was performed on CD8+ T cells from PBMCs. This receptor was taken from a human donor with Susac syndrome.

In nucleotides, the CDR3 is TGTGCCAGCAGCTTAGAACGGGAGGTCCAGTACTTC. It yields the protein CASSLEREVQYF. The chain recombines TRBV7-9 with TRBJ2-5, with 7 bases identical to TRBD2. Germline values: CDR1 SEHNR, CDR2 FQNEAQ (reference sequence). V shed 1 base, J shed 10 bases, and the junction held 3 bases outside the gene matches. The CDR3 length is 12 residues. Full variable domain (outside the CDR3, taken from reference TRBV7-9 and TRBJ2-5): DTGVSQNPRHKITKRGQNVTFRCDPISEHNRLYWYRQTLGQGPEFLTYFQNEAQLEKSRLLSDRFSAERPKGSFSTLEIQRTEQGDSAMYLCASSLEREVQYFGPGTRLLVL.